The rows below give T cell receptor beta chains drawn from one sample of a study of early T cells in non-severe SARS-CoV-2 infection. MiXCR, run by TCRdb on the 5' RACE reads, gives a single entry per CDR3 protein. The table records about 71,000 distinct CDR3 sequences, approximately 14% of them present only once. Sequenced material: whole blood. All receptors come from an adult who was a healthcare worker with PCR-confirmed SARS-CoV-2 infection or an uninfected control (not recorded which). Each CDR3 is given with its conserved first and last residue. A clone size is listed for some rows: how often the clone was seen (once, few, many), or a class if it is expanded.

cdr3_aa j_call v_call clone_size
CASSDSGGIHTGELFF TRBJ2-2 TRBV25-1 few
CASSGLADTDTQYF TRBJ2-3 TRBV25-1 -
CASSWGAVGNTIYF TRBJ1-3 TRBV12-3/TRBV12-4 -
CASSQNLISGADEQFF TRBJ2-1 TRBV14 -
CASSQEVGNNEKLFF TRBJ1-4 TRBV4-2 few
CASTRAQTINEKLFF TRBJ1-4 TRBV6-1 -
CASRTGAPSGTQYF TRBJ2-5 TRBV2 many
CASSQDYRLGTGTDTQYF TRBJ2-3 TRBV4-2 many
CASSSMTAYNSPLHF TRBJ1-6 TRBV12-3/TRBV12-4 -
CASSWDSLTDTQYF TRBJ2-3 TRBV5-1 few
CASSLRQGSGNTIYF TRBJ1-3 TRBV11-2 -
CATSLGGAPTEEETQYF TRBJ2-5 TRBV30 -
CSAEPDRENTEAFF TRBJ1-1 TRBV29-1 few
CASSQEVRISSYNEQFF TRBJ2-1 TRBV4-1 -
CASSLYRGAYEQYF TRBJ2-7 TRBV5-4 -
CTSSPPSTSGGDNEQFF TRBJ2-1 TRBV1 few
CASSQTTVSYEQYF TRBJ2-7 TRBV6-1 many
CASSGQGRGEQYF TRBJ2-7 TRBV6-1 -
CASSLVGTTEAFF TRBJ1-1 TRBV5-1 -
CASSLIAEGGEQFF TRBJ2-1 TRBV28 -
CASSWRRGSKNEKLFF TRBJ1-4 TRBV7-8 few
CSAPWTSGIYNEQFF TRBJ2-1 TRBV20-1 -
CASGRTSGTSTDTQYF TRBJ2-3 TRBV12-5 few
CASSYSTGYTEAFF TRBJ1-1 TRBV6-6 -
CASSPATSGGRWQFF TRBJ2-1 TRBV3-1 many
CACSSYNSPLHF TRBJ1-6 TRBV7-8 -